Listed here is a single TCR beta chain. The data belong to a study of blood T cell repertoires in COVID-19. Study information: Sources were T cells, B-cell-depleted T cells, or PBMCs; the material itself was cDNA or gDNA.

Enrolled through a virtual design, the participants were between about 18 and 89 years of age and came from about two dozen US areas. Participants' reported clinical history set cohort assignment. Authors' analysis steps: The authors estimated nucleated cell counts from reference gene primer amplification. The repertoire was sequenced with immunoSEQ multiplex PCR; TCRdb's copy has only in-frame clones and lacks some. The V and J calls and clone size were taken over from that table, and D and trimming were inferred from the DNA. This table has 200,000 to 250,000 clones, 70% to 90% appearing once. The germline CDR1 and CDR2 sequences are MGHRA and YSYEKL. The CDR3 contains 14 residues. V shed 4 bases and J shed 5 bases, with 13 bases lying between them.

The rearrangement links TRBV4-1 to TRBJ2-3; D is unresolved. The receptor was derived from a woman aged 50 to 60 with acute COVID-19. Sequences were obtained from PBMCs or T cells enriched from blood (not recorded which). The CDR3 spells CASSPRGDQDTQYF. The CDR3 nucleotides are TGCGCCAGCAGCCCAAGAGGCGACCAAGATACGCAGTATTTT.